This T cell receptor beta chain appears in the sequencing data of a study of T cell repertoires in cytomegalovirus infection (dated by TCRdb to 2018 to 2020). In the study overall: Peptide stimulations targeted recently identified HLA-C-restricted CMV epitopes, whose presentation resists viral immunomodulation, together with well-studied HLA-B-restricted epitopes. Donor HLA type was relevant to the analysis, as public TCR beta signatures indicated carriage of CMV infection together with the matching HLA type. The study at large found these results: Cumulative frequency of public TCR beta family members discriminated carriers of CMV infection plus the relevant HLA type in this cohort and an independent roughly 320-donor cohort. The ex vivo response was dominated by HLA-C-restricted CMV-specific TCR beta clonotypes, and the single most frequent clonotype in two of eight donors was supplied by these HLA-C-restricted clonotypes.

Sequenced on an Illumina HiSeq 1500. In TCRdb, the public reads were trimmed at Q25 with fastp and aligned with MiXCR, with productive beta chains retained. CDR3 protein duplicates are merged, each entry listing the most common genes and DNA. The sample profile shows a few hundred thousand distinct CDR3 sequences; 35% to 50% of them were found once. The top ten hold about 46% of the sample. The CDR3 contains 13 residues, cysteine and phenylalanine counted. Only the CDR3 part of the read is kept: 39 bases, read in frame from the first base. V sheds 1 base and J sheds 8 bases, leaving 9 bases between their ends. According to the germline V gene, CDR1 reads SGHTA and CDR2 reads FQGNSA. The meaning of the sample's treatment or condition label: in vitro stimulation with specific CMV peptide epitopes to enrich CMV-specific T cells. Concerning this clonotype itself: What this receptor recognizes is not known. One base away there is no much larger clone; base qualities are not given.

The sequence was collected from a human donor in good health (CMV status not recorded). Some clones in this sample may be carry-over from other donors' samples. Here the sequenced sample was cultured PBMCs, taken from culture after CMV antigen stimulation. The chain couples TRBV7-2 to TRBJ1-5; the D gene remains uncertain. Here the CDR3 is given as CASSLGWEEPQHF. DNA sequence: TGTGCCAGCAGCTTAGGATGGGAGGAGCCCCAGCATTTT.